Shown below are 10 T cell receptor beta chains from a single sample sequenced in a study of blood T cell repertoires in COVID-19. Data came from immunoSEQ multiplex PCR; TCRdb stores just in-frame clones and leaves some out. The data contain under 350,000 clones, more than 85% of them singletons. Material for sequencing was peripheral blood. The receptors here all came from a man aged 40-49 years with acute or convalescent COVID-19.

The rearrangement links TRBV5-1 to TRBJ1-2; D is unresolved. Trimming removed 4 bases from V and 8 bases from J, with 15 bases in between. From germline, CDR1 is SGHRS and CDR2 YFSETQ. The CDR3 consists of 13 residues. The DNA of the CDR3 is TGCGCCAGCAGCATAGAGGGCCTGGCGGGCTACACCTTC. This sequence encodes CASSIEGLAGYTF.

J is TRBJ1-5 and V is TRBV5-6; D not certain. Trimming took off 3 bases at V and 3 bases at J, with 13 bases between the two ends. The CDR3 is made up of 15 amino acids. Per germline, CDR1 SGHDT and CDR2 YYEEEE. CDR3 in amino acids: CASSSLGRDNQPQHF. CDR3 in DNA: TGTGCCAGCAGCTCGTTGGGGAGGGACAATCAGCCCCAGCATTTT.

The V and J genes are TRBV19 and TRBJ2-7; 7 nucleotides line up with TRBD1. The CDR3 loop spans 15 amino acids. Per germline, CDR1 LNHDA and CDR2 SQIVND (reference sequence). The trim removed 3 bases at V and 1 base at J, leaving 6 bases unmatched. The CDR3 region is CASSMGTAISYEQYF. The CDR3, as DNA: TGTGCCAGTAGTATGGGGACAGCGATTTCCTACGAGCAGTACTTC. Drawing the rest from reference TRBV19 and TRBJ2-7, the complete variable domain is DGGITQSPKYLFRKEGQNVTLSCEQNLNHDAMYWYRQDPGQGLRLIYYSQIVNDFQKGDIAEGYSVSREKKESFPLTVTSAQKNPTAFYLCASSMGTAISYEQYFGPGTRLTVT.

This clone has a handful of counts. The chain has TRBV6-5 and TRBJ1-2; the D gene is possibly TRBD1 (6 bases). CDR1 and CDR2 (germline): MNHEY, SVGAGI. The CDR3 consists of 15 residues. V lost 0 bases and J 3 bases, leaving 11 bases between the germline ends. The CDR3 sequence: CASSYSRGSDYGYTF. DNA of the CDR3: TGTGCCAGCAGTTACTCAAGGGGGAGCGACTATGGCTACACCTTC.

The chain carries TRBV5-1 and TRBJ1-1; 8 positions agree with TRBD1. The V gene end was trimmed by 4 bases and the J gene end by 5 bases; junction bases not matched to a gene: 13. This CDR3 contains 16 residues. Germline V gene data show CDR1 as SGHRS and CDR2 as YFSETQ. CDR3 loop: CASSKGQGRVGTEAFF. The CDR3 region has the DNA TGCGCCAGCAGCAAAGGACAGGGCCGGGTGGGTACTGAAGCTTTCTTT.

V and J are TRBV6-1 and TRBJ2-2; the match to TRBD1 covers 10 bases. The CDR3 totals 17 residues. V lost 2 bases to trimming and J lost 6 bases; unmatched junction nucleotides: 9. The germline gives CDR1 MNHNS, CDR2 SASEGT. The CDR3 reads CASSERSRGQGPGELFF. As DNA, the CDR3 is TGTGCCAGCAGTGAAAGGAGTAGGGGACAGGGGCCCGGGGAGCTGTTTTTT.

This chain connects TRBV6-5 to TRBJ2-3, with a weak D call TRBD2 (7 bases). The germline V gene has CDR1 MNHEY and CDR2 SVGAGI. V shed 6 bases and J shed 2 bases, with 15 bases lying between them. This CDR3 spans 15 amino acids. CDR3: CASSRGAPFTDTQYF. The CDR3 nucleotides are TGTGCCAGCAGCCGGGGGGCACCTTTCACAGATACGCAGTATTTT.

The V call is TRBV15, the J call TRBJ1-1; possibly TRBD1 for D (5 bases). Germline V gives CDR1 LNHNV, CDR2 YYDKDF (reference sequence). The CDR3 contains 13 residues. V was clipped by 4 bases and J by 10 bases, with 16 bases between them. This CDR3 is CATSTRRGFTAFF. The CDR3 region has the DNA TGTGCCACCAGCACCCGAAGGGGCTTTACAGCTTTCTTT.

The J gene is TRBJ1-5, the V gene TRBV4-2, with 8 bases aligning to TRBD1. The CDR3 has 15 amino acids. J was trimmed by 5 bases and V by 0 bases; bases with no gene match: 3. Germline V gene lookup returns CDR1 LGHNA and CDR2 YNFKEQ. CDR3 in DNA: TGTGCCAGCAGCCAAGAAGACAGGGGATATCAGCCCCAGCATTTT. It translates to CASSQEDRGYQPQHF.

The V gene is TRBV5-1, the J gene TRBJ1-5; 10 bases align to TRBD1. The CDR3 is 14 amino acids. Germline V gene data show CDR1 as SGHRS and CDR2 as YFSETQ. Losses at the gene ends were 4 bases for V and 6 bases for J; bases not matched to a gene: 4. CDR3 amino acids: CASSPTGGVQPQHF. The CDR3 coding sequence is TGCGCCAGCAGCCCGACAGGGGGCGTTCAGCCCCAGCATTTT.